The 5 T cell receptor beta chains in this list originate from one sample, sequenced in a study of PD-1 blockade in mismatch repair-deficient tumors. The table came from immunoSEQ multiplex PCR; TCRdb's copy has only in-frame clones and leaves some out. The data show about 100,000 clones, with over 75% seen just once and approximately 6.7% held by the top ten. The sample was peripheral blood, taken approximately 35 weeks after starting pembrolizumab. The receptors come from an adult with mismatch repair-deficient cancer.

This rearrangement joins TRBV11-2 to TRBJ1-2; D is uncertain. CDR1 is SGHAT, CDR2 FQNNGV, per germline. The CDR3 spans 14 residues. Deletions cut 5 bases from V and 5 bases from J, with 15 bases between. In nucleotides, the CDR3 is TGTGCCAGCAGCCCTGGGTCCAACGGGTATGGCTACACCTTC. This translates into CASSPGSNGYGYTF. The full variable domain, completed using reference TRBV11-2 and TRBJ1-2, is EAGVAQSPRYKIIEKRQSVAFWCNPISGHATLYWYQQILGQGPKLLIQFQNNGVVDDSQLPKDRFSAERLKGVDSTLKIQPAKLEDSAVYLCASSPGSNGYGYTFGSGTRLTVV.

The chain links TRBV15 to TRBJ2-5, with D hard to call. CDR1 and CDR2 from the germline V gene are LNHNV and YYDKDF (reference sequence). The CDR3 has 14 amino acids. V was pared by 5 bases and J by 1 base, with 11 bases between. This CDR3 is CATSLLLGQETQYF. The CDR3 DNA sequence: TGTGCCACCAGCCTCCTTTTGGGCCAAGAGACCCAGTACTTC.

The chain couples TRBV19 to TRBJ1-5, with D perhaps TRBD1 (6 bases). This CDR3 has 17 amino acids. The germline CDR1 and CDR2 sequences are LNHDA and SQIVND (reference sequence). With 5 bases removed from V and 0 bases from J, the gap between germline ends came to 17 bases. This CDR3 is CASSPRGSLYSNQPQHF. CDR3 nucleotide sequence: TGTGCCAGTAGTCCCAGGGGATCCCTTTATAGCAATCAGCCCCAGCATTTT.

The gene calls are TRBV15 and TRBJ2-5; tentative D call: TRBD2 (6 bases). The CDR3 runs to 13 residues. V was pared by 2 bases and J by 8 bases, with 12 bases between. CDR1 and CDR2 (germline): LNHNV, YYDKDF (reference sequence). The CDR3 reads CATSRPKEGTQYF. In DNA form, the CDR3 reads TGTGCCACCAGCAGACCCAAGGAGGGAACCCAGTACTTC.

This clone showed up just a few times. The chain uses TRBV7-9 and TRBJ2-3, with TRBD1 identical over 7 bases. Germline assignment: CDR1 SEHNR and CDR2 FQNEAQ (reference sequence). The CDR3 covers 15 residues. V lost 7 bases to trimming and J lost 4 bases; unmatched junction nucleotides: 11. The CDR3 loop reads CASNLGNRGADTQYF. The DNA of the CDR3 is TGTGCCAGCAATCTCGGTAACAGGGGTGCAGATACGCAGTATTTT.